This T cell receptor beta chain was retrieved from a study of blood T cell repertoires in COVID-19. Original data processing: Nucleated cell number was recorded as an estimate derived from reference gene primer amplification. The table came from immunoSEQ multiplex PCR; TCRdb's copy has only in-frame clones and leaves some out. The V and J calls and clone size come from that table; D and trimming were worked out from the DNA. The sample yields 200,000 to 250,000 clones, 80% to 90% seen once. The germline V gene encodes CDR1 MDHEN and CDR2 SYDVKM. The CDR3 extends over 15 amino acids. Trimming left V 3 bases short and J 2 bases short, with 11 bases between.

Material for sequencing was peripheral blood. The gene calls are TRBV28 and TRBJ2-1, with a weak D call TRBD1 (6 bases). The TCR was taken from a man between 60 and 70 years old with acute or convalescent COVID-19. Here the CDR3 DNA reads TGTGCCAGCAGTTTCTTGGACAGCCCCTACAATGAGCAGTTCTTC. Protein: CASSFLDSPYNEQFF.